Below, 9 T cell receptor beta chains from the same sample are listed, as sequenced in a study of cytomegalovirus exposure and HLA in healthy donors. Produced via immunoSEQ multiplex PCR; TCRdb's table is partial and in-frame only. The sample yields roughly 150,000 clones, around 89% seen once. Sequencing used PBMCs. All receptors derive from a man younger than 35 in good health and CMV-seronegative.

This chain connects TRBV29-1 to TRBJ2-5, with unresolved D. This CDR3 spans 12 amino acids. In germline, CDR1 is SQVTM, CDR2 ANQGSEA. V was cut by 8 bases and J by 4 bases, with 14 bases left in between. CDR3 coding DNA: TGCAGCCTGATCCTCAGTGGAGAGACCCAGTACTTC. Its protein product is CSLILSGETQYF. The variable domain in full, with the rest retrieved from reference TRBV29-1 and TRBJ2-5, is SAVISQKPSRDICQRGTSLTIQCQVDSQVTMMFWYRQQPGQSLTLIATANQGSEATYESGFVIDKFPISRPNLTFSTLTVSNMSPEDSSIYLCSLILSGETQYFGPGTRLLVL.

V and J are TRBV29-1 and TRBJ2-1, with D possibly matching TRBD1 (6 bases). Germline-derived CDR1 and CDR2 are SQVTM and ANQGSEA. This CDR3 contains 15 residues. With 2 bases removed from V and 3 bases from J, the gap between germline ends came to 14 bases. This chain's CDR3 is CSVEKGDTFYNEQFF. The CDR3 nucleotides are TGCAGCGTTGAAAAGGGGGACACCTTCTACAATGAGCAGTTCTTC.

The chain recombines TRBV28 with TRBJ1-2; 8 bases are shared with TRBD1. The CDR3 spans 13 residues. Germline CDR1 and CDR2: MDHEN and SYDVKM. V lost 5 bases and J lost 4; bases outside the gene matches: 3. CDR3 amino acids: CASSLGTGYGYTF. In DNA form, the CDR3 reads TGTGCCAGCAGTCTCGGGACAGGCTATGGCTACACCTTC.

The J gene is TRBJ1-5, the V gene TRBV7-2; 7 bases align to TRBD1. V shed 4 bases, J shed 6 bases, and the junction held 6 bases outside the gene matches. This CDR3 comprises 14 residues. Germline lookup yields CDR1 SGHTA and CDR2 FQGNSA. The CDR3 sequence: CASSSRQGGQPQHF. CDR3 DNA sequence: TGTGCCAGCAGCTCCAGACAGGGCGGTCAGCCCCAGCATTTT.

This sequence joins TRBV15 and TRBJ1-1, with D tentatively TRBD1 (5 bases). The germline gives CDR1 LNHNV, CDR2 YYDKDF (reference sequence). The CDR3 sequence is 11 residues long. Trimming shortened V by 5 bases and J by 4 bases, and 5 bases separated the two germline ends. As DNA, the CDR3 is TGTGCCACCAGCCAGGGCACTGAAGCTTTCTTT. It specifies CATSQGTEAFF.

The chain combines TRBV27 with TRBJ1-1, with D uncertain. Per the germline V gene, CDR1 is MNHEY and CDR2 is SMNVEV (reference sequence). The CDR3 totals 13 residues. V was shortened by 3 bases and J by 0 bases, with 5 bases between the two germline ends. The CDR3 sequence is CASSFQMNTEAFF. Written as DNA, the CDR3 is TGTGCCAGCAGTTTTCAGATGAACACTGAAGCTTTCTTT.

The chain uses TRBV2 and TRBJ2-1; no definite D call. V was clipped by 0 bases and J by 10 bases, with 13 bases between them. This CDR3 spans 14 amino acids. In germline, CDR1 is SNHLY, CDR2 FYNNEI. The chain's CDR3 is CASSEAASFREQFF. Here the CDR3 DNA reads TGTGCCAGCAGTGAAGCGGCCAGTTTCAGGGAGCAGTTCTTC.

The CDR3 sequence is CASSVGFSGRGGQTQYF. CDR3 nucleotides: TGTGCCAGCAGCGTAGGGTTTAGCGGGAGAGGGGGGCAGACCCAGTACTTC. This chain connects TRBV9 to TRBJ2-5; 9 bases map to TRBD2. The CDR3 runs to 17 residues. From germline, CDR1 is SGDLS and CDR2 YYNGEE. J gave up 6 bases and V 0 bases, and 12 bases lay outside the gene matches.

This chain links TRBV4-2 with TRBJ1-5; the D gene is possibly TRBD1 (6 bases). Trimming removed 3 bases from V and 2 bases from J, with 11 bases in between. CDR3 length equals 15 residues. Germline CDR1 is LGHNA and CDR2 is YNFKEQ. Here the CDR3 DNA reads TGTGCCAGCAGCCAGAGGGAGGGGGGCAATCAGCCCCAGCATTTT. It encodes CASSQREGGNQPQHF.